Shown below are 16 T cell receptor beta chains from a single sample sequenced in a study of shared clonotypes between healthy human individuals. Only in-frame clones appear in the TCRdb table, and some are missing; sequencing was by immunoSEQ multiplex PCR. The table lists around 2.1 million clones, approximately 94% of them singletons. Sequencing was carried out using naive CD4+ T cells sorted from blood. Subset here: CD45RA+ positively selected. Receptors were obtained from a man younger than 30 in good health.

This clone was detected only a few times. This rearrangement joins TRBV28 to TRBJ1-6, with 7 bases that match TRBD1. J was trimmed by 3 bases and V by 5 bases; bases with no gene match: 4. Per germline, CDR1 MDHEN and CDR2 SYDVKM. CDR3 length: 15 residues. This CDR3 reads CASSPTGNYNSPLHF. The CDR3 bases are TGTGCCAGCAGTCCGACAGGGAACTATAATTCACCCCTCCACTTT.

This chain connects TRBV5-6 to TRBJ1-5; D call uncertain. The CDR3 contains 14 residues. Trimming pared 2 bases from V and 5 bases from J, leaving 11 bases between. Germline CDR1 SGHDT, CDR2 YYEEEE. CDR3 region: CASSFGGLDQPQHF. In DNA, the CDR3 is TGTGCCAGCAGCTTCGGAGGACTGGATCAGCCCCAGCATTTT.

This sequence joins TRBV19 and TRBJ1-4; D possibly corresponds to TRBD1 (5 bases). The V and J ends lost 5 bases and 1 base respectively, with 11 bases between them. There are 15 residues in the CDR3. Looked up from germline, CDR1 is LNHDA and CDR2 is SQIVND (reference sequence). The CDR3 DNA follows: TGTGCCAGTAGTGACCCGGGGGGAACTAATGAAAAACTGTTTTTT. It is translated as CASSDPGGTNEKLFF. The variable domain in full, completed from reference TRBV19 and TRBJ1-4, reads DGGITQSPKYLFRKEGQNVTLSCEQNLNHDAMYWYRQDPGQGLRLIYYSQIVNDFQKGDIAEGYSVSREKKESFPLTVTSAQKNPTAFYLCASSDPGGTNEKLFFGSGTQLSVL.

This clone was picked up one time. The CDR3 reads CASSLDRGNIQYF. DNA of the CDR3: TGTGCCAGCAGCCTGGACAGGGGGAACATTCAGTACTTC. The gene calls are TRBV6-5 and TRBJ2-4, with 10 bases that match TRBD1. This CDR3 spans 13 amino acids. Germline-derived CDR1 and CDR2 are MNHEY and SVGAGI. Germline trimming cut 6 bases from V and 7 bases from J; bases unmatched to any gene: 3.

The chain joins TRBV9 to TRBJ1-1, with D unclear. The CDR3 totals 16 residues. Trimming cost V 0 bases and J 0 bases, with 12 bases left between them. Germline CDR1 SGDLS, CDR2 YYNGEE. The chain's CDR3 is CASSVGPNLMNTEAFF. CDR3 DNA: TGTGCCAGCAGCGTAGGGCCCAACCTAATGAACACTGAAGCTTTCTTT.

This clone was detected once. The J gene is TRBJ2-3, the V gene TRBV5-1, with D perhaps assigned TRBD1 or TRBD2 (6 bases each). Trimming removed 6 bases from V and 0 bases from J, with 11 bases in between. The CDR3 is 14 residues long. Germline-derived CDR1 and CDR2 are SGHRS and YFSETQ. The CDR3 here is CASIGGLSTDTQYF. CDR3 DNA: TGCGCCAGCATAGGGGGACTCAGCACAGATACGCAGTATTTT.

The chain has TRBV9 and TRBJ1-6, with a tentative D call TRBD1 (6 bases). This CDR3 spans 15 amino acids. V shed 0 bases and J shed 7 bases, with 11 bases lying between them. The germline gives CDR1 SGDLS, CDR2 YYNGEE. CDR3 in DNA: TGTGCCAGCAGCGTAGAAGGGGGATTCAATTCACCCCTCCACTTT. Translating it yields CASSVEGGFNSPLHF.

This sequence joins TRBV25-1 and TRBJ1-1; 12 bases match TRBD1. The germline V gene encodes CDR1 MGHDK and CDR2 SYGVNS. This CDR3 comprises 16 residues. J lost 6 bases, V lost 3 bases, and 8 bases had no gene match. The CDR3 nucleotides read TGTGCCAGCAGTGAGCCGACCGGGACAGGGGGCTCTGAAGCTTTCTTT. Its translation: CASSEPTGTGGSEAFF.

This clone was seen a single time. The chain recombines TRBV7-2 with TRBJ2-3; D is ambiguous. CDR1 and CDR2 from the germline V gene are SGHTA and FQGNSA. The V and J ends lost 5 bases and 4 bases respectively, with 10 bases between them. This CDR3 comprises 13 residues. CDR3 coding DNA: TGTGCCAGCAGCGCCCAACAGCCAGATACGCAGTATTTT. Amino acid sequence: CASSAQQPDTQYF.

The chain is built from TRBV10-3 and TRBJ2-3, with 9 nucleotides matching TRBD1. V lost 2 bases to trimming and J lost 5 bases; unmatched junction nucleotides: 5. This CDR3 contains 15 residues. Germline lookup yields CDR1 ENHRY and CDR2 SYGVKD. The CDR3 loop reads CAISEGTGFVDTQYF. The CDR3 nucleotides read TGTGCCATCAGTGAGGGGACAGGGTTTGTAGATACGCAGTATTTT.

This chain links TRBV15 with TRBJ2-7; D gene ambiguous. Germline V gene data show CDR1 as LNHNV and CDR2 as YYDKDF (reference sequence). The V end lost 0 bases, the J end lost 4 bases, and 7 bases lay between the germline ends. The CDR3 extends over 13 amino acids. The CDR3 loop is CATSRDILYEQYF. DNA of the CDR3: TGTGCCACCAGCAGAGATATCTTATACGAGCAGTACTTC.

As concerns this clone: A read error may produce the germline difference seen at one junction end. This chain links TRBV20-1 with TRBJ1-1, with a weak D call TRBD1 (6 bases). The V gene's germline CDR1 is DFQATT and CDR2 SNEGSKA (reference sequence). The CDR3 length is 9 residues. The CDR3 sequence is CSAPPWGHF. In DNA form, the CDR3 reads TGCAGTGCCCCCCCTTGGGGGCACTTT.

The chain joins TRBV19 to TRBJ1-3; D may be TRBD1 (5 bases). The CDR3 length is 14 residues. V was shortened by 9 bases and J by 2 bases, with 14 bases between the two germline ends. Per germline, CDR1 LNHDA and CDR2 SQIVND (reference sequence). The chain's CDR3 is CASRGAGAGNTIYF. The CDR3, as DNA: TGTGCCAGCAGAGGGGCAGGAGCTGGAAACACCATATATTTT.

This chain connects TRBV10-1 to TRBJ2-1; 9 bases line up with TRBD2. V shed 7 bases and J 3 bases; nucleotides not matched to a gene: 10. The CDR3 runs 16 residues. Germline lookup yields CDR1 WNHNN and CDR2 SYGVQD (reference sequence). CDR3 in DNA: TGCGCCAGCATTAAACTCAGACTAGCGGTCTACAATGAGCAGTTCTTC. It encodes CASIKLRLAVYNEQFF.

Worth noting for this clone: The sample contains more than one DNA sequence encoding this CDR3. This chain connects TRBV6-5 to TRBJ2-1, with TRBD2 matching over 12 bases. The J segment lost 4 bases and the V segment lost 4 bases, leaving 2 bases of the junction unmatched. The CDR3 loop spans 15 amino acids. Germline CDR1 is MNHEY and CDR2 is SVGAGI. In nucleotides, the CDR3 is TGTGCCAGCAGTTCCGGACTAGCGGGATACAATGAGCAGTTCTTC. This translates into CASSSGLAGYNEQFF.

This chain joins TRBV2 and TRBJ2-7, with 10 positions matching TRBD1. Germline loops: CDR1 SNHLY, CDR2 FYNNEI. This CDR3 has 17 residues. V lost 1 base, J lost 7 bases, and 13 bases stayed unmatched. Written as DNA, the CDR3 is TGTGCCAGCAGTGAAGGTGCACTTTACAGGGGACAGGGGGAGCAGTACTTC. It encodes CASSEGALYRGQGEQYF.